A selection of T cell receptor beta chains follows, all from one sample in a study of blood T cell repertoires in COVID-19. Repertoires were generated with immunoSEQ multiplex PCR, while TCRdb's copy carries only in-frame clones and drops some. Here the sample spans roughly 25,000 clones, around 90% being singletons. Sequencing used peripheral blood. The source is a man between 65 and 85 years old with acute or convalescent COVID-19. The CDR3 runs from the conserved cysteine through the conserved F or W. D genes are given only for firm matches. A row's size may be missing; if present it is once, few, many or a size class.

abundance | d_gene | j_gene | v_gene | CDR3nt | CDR3aa
- | - | TRBJ1-5 | TRBV24-1 | TGTGCCACCAGCCCCCCGGGGGACGTAAATCAGCCCCAGCATTTT | CATSPPGDVNQPQHF
- | TRBD1 | TRBJ1-2 | TRBV7-2 | TGTGCCAGCAGCTCCGGGACAGGGTTGGGCTACACCTTC | CASSSGTGLGYTF
- | - | TRBJ2-2 | TRBV5-1 | TGCGCCAGCAGCATGGAGCGTTCGGACACCGGGGAGCTGTTTTTT | CASSMERSDTGELFF
- | TRBD2 | TRBJ2-3 | TRBV11-2 | TGTGCCAGCAGCACATTGGCCCAGCGGGGGGTAGCAGATACGCAGTATTTT | CASSTLAQRGVADTQYF
once | TRBD1 | TRBJ1-1 | TRBV15 | TGTGCCACCAGCAGAGATCGCACAGGGGGCCGGAAAGCTGAAGCTTTCTTT | CATSRDRTGGRKAEAFF
- | - | TRBJ2-6 | TRBV18 | TGTGCCAGCTCACCACCCAACATCGGGGCCAACGTCCTGACTTTC | CASSPPNIGANVLTF
- | - | TRBJ1-6 | TRBV9 | TGTGCCAGCAGCCCTACGGGGGGGAACTCACCCCTCCACTTT | CASSPTGGNSPLHF
- | - | TRBJ1-2 | TRBV10-3 | TGTGCCATCAGTGAGAGACAGGATAACTATGGCTACACCTTC | CAISERQDNYGYTF
- | TRBD2 | TRBJ2-7 | TRBV2 | TGTGCCAGCAGTAAGAGCGGGAGTGGTTACGAGCAGTACTTC | CASSKSGSGYEQYF
once | TRBD2 | TRBJ2-3 | TRBV28 | TGTGCCAGCAGTTTCGGGCGGGGGGTATCAGATACGCAGTATTTT | CASSFGRGVSDTQYF
- | - | TRBJ2-2 | TRBV6-4 | TGTGCCAGCAGCCCCTTTGGAGGGGGGGGCACCGGGGAGCTGTTTTTT | CASSPFGGGGTGELFF
- | - | TRBJ1-1 | TRBV2 | TGTGCCAGCAGTGAAGAGCGGGATAATGAAGCTTTCTTT | CASSEERDNEAFF
once | TRBD1 | TRBJ2-3 | TRBV5-6 | TGTGCCAGCAGCTTGGGGACAGGCTTCGGATCTTACACAGATACGCAGTATTTT | CASSLGTGFGSYTDTQYF
- | - | TRBJ2-7 | TRBV18 | TGTGCCAGCTCACCAGGAGCCTACGAGCAGTACTTC | CASSPGAYEQYF
- | - | TRBJ1-2 | TRBV5-1 | TGCGCCAGCAGCTTGATGTCCCGAGCAGCTCCGACTCTTAACTATGGCTACACCTTC | CASSLMSRAAPTLNYGYTF
- | TRBD2 | TRBJ2-1 | TRBV5-1 | TGCGCCAGCAGCTTGGGACTAGCGGGAGTCCAGGGTGAGCAGTTCTTC | CASSLGLAGVQGEQFF
- | TRBD2 | TRBJ2-1 | TRBV19 | TGTGCCAGTAGTTCGGGAGGGCCGATTTCGAATGAGCAGTTCTTC | CASSSGGPISNEQFF
- | TRBD1 | TRBJ2-2 | TRBV9 | TGTGCCAGCAGCCCTCGGGACAGGAACCCCGGGGAGCTGTTTTTT | CASSPRDRNPGELFF
- | TRBD2 | TRBJ2-7 | TRBV5-1 | TGCGCCAGCAGCTACACAGCGACTAGCGACGAGCAGTACTTC | CASSYTATSDEQYF
- | - | TRBJ2-3 | TRBV7-9 | TGTGCCAGCAGCTCCCTTGGCGGGACTGCAGATACGCAGTATTTT | CASSSLGGTADTQYF
- | TRBD1 | TRBJ1-1 | TRBV5-1 | TGCGCCAGCAGCCGATCCGGGACAGAGAACACTGAAGCTTTCTTT | CASSRSGTENTEAFF
- | TRBD1 | TRBJ1-1 | TRBV4-3 | TGCGCCAGCAGCCGCGGGACAGGGATGAACACTGAAGCTTTCTTT | CASSRGTGMNTEAFF
- | - | TRBJ1-4 | TRBV13 | TGTGCCAGCAGCTTAGGCGTACGGGGAAAACTGTTTTTT | CASSLGVRGKLFF
once | - | TRBJ1-1 | TRBV11-3 | TGTGCCAGCAGCTTAGGTCCAGGGGACACTGAAGCTTTCTTT | CASSLGPGDTEAFF
- | TRBD2 | TRBJ2-3 | TRBV6-4 | TGTGCCAGCAGTGAACTAGCGGGAGATAGGTCTAGCACAGATACGCAGTATTTT | CASSELAGDRSSTDTQYF
- | - | TRBJ1-6 | TRBV7-6 | TGTGCCAGCAGCTTAGAGGCGCCACAGGGCCGGGTTTCACCCCTCCACTTT | CASSLEAPQGRVSPLHF
- | TRBD1 | TRBJ2-7 | TRBV5-1 | TGCGCCAGCAGCCTTCGGACAGGGCCCTACGAGCAGTACTTC | CASSLRTGPYEQYF
few | - | TRBJ1-6 | TRBV4-1 | TGCGCCAGCAGCCAAGATCGATGGCGGAATAATTCACCCCTCCACTTT | CASSQDRWRNNSPLHF
- | TRBD2 | TRBJ2-1 | TRBV7-9 | TGTGCCAGCAGCTTAGGTAGCGGGAGGGTGAATGAGCAGTTCTTC | CASSLGSGRVNEQFF
- | - | TRBJ1-1 | TRBV25-1 | TGTGCCAGCAGAGGACAGATGAACACTGAAGCTTTCTTT | CASRGQMNTEAFF
- | - | TRBJ2-7 | TRBV7-9 | TGTGCCAGCAGCAGCGCCCTTACAAGACGGGGATTCTACGAGCAGTACTTC | CASSSALTRRGFYEQYF
once | TRBD2 | TRBJ2-7 | TRBV28 | TGTGCCAGCAGCCTACTAGCGGGCCGGGGATACGAGCAGTACTTC | CASSLLAGRGYEQYF
- | TRBD2 | TRBJ2-2 | TRBV9 | TGTGCCAGCAGCCCCCCCTCGCGGGAGGACACCGGGGAGCTGTTTTTT | CASSPPSREDTGELFF
- | - | TRBJ2-3 | TRBV9 | TGTGCCAGCAGCGTGAACGTGCTGCGGGATACGCAGTATTTT | CASSVNVLRDTQYF
- | - | TRBJ1-2 | TRBV7-9 | TGTGCCAGCATGGACTTCAGAAGGAGCTATGGCTACACCTTC | CASMDFRRSYGYTF
- | - | TRBJ2-7 | TRBV3-1/TRBV3-2 | TGTGCCAGCAATTTGGGCCCAGGGGTCTACGAGCAGTACTTC | CASNLGPGVYEQYF
- | TRBD1 | TRBJ1-6 | TRBV2 | TGTGCCAGCAGTGAGACGGGACAGTCGAATTCACCCCTCCACTTT | CASSETGQSNSPLHF
- | TRBD2 | TRBJ2-1 | TRBV24-1 | TGTGCCACCAGTGATGATACCGGGACTAACAACTACAATGAGCAGTTCTTC | CATSDDTGTNNYNEQFF
- | TRBD2 | TRBJ2-3 | TRBV19 | TGTGCCAGTAGAGTAGCGGGGAACACAGATACGCAGTATTTT | CASRVAGNTDTQYF
- | TRBD2 | TRBJ2-3 | TRBV27 | TGTGCCAGCAGTTTAACTAGCGGGTTCACTAGCACAGATACGCAGTATTTT | CASSLTSGFTSTDTQYF
- | - | TRBJ2-5 | TRBV7-6 | TGTGCCAGCAGCTTTAACACAGGTCAAGAGACCCAGTACTTC | CASSFNTGQETQYF
- | - | TRBJ2-1 | TRBV7-2 | TGTGCCAGCAGCTTAGGGAAAGAGCGAGAGCAGTTCTTC | CASSLGKEREQFF
- | TRBD2 | TRBJ2-3 | TRBV10-3 | TGTGCCATCAGTGGTGGCGGGAGATTAGATACGCAGTATTTT | CAISGGGRLDTQYF
- | - | TRBJ2-3 | TRBV5-4 | TGTGCCAGCAGCTTGCGGGGGGCGGATACGCAGTATTTT | CASSLRGADTQYF